This T cell receptor (beta chain) was sequenced during a study of response to subunit inactivated influenza vaccine. TCRdb called the RT-PCR reads again in MiXCR, with one record for every CDR3 protein. The sample gives 590,000 or so distinct CDR3 sequences, 11% to 15% of which show up once; approximately 7.6% is in the top ten. The V gene end was trimmed by 5 bases and the J gene end by 1 base; junction bases not matched to a gene: 3. This CDR3 region has 14 residues. Per the germline V gene, CDR1 is MNHNS and CDR2 is SASEGT. Sequencing used PBMCs from blood, obtained 14 to 15 days before vaccination. This clonotype originated in a man aged 45-60 years who received an inactivated influenza vaccine. This sequence joins TRBV6-1 and TRBJ2-5; 8 bases agree with TRBD1. The CDR3 spells CASSKTGVQETQYF. CDR3 in DNA: TGTGCCAGCAGTAAGACAGGGGTCCAAGAGACCCAGTACTTC.